The 8 T cell receptor beta chains given below trace back to one sample, sequenced in a study of T cells in Graves' hyperthyroidism and ophthalmopathy. It was RNA transcripts that yielded the amplified TCR beta CDR3 regions. The study used the HTBI primer set for a first-round RT-PCR of the TCR CDR3. TCRdb analysed the multiplex PCR reads with MiXCR anew, one entry per CDR3 protein. The sample carries about 360,000 distinct CDR3 sequences, roughly 13% recorded once. Material: blood. All receptors come from a woman aged 18 to 35 with Graves' hyperthyroidism.

The DNA for the CDR3 is TGTGCCAGCAGTTACTCGAACAGAGGTAGGACTGAAGCTTTCTTT. This translates into CASSYSNRGRTEAFF. The V and J genes are TRBV6-2 or TRBV6-3 and TRBJ1-1; no firm D call. The CDR3 has 15 amino acids. Trimming shortened V by 0 bases and J by 5 bases, and 13 bases separated the two germline ends. CDR1 is MNHEY and CDR2 is SVGEGT in the germline V gene.

This clonotype was counted at least ten times. The chain combines TRBV4-1 with TRBJ1-1; D is unclear. The germline V gene has CDR1 MGHRA and CDR2 YSYEKL. V lost 2 bases to trimming and J lost 3 bases, with 10 bases between them. The CDR3 is 14 amino acids. The CDR3 sequence: CASSQIYLYTEAFF. Written as DNA, the CDR3 is TGCGCCAGCAGCCAAATCTATTTGTACACTGAAGCTTTCTTT.

This clonotype was recorded at least ten times. V is TRBV27 and J is TRBJ2-7, with D perhaps matching TRBD2 (6 bases). This CDR3 spans 17 amino acids. Trimming left V 1 base short and J 3 bases short, with 19 bases between. Germline V lookup: CDR1 MNHEY, CDR2 SMNVEV (reference sequence). Written as DNA, the CDR3 is TGTGCCAGCAGTTTATGGTTCGGCCGGGCTAGCGTCTACGAGCAGTACTTC. Amino acid sequence: CASSLWFGRASVYEQYF.

This clonotype appeared many times. This chain connects TRBV11-2 to TRBJ2-2, with D maybe TRBD1 (6 bases). V was clipped by 5 bases and J by 2 bases, with 12 bases between them. The CDR3 covers 15 residues. CDR1 is SGHAT and CDR2 is FQNNGV in the germline V gene. This chain's CDR3 is CASSDRDTNTGELFF. The CDR3 DNA sequence: TGTGCCAGCAGCGATCGGGACACCAACACCGGGGAGCTGTTTTTT. The full variable domain, its missing parts supplied by reference TRBV11-2 and TRBJ2-2, is EAGVAQSPRYKIIEKRQSVAFWCNPISGHATLYWYQQILGQGPKLLIQFQNNGVVDDSQLPKDRFSAERLKGVDSTLKIQPAKLEDSAVYLCASSDRDTNTGELFFGEGSRLTVL.

This clonotype was seen at least ten times. The chain uses TRBV7-2 and TRBJ1-5, with D unclear. V shed 5 bases and J shed 4 bases, with 12 bases lying between them. Germline-derived CDR1 and CDR2 are SGHTA and FQGNSA. The CDR3 is 14 residues long. The CDR3 DNA follows: TGTGCCAGCAGCATATACGCCCGGAATCAGCCCCAGCATTTT. Encoded protein: CASSIYARNQPQHF.

This clonotype showed up many times. The chain combines TRBV7-9 with TRBJ2-2; 7 bases map to TRBD2. This CDR3 region has 17 residues. Germline lookup yields CDR1 SEHNR and CDR2 FQNEAQ (reference sequence). After removal of 3 bases from V and 7 bases from J, the junction contained 14 bases not matched to a gene. CDR3 sequence: CASSFYRDYPSFGELFF. DNA for the CDR3: TGTGCCAGCAGCTTCTACCGGGACTACCCGTCTTTCGGGGAGCTGTTTTTT.

V is TRBV20-1 and J is TRBJ2-1, with 7 positions matching TRBD1. V was pared by 5 bases and J by 9 bases, with 13 bases of the junction left unmatched. This CDR3 has 14 residues. Germline CDR1 DFQATT, CDR2 SNEGSKA (reference sequence). CDR3 sequence: CSACGQAFPGEQFF. CDR3 nucleotides: TGCAGTGCTTGTGGACAGGCCTTTCCGGGTGAGCAGTTCTTC.

This clonotype appeared a few times. A junction end diverges from the germline sequence, so it may reflect a read error. The chain has TRBV6-1 and TRBJ1-4; TRBD1 agrees at 9 bases. The CDR3 runs to 16 residues. Per germline, CDR1 MNHNS and CDR2 SASEGT. Written as DNA, the CDR3 is TGTGCCAACAGTCCGATCAACGGGACAGGGTACGAAAAACTGTTTTTT. Amino acid sequence: CANSPINGTGYEKLFF.